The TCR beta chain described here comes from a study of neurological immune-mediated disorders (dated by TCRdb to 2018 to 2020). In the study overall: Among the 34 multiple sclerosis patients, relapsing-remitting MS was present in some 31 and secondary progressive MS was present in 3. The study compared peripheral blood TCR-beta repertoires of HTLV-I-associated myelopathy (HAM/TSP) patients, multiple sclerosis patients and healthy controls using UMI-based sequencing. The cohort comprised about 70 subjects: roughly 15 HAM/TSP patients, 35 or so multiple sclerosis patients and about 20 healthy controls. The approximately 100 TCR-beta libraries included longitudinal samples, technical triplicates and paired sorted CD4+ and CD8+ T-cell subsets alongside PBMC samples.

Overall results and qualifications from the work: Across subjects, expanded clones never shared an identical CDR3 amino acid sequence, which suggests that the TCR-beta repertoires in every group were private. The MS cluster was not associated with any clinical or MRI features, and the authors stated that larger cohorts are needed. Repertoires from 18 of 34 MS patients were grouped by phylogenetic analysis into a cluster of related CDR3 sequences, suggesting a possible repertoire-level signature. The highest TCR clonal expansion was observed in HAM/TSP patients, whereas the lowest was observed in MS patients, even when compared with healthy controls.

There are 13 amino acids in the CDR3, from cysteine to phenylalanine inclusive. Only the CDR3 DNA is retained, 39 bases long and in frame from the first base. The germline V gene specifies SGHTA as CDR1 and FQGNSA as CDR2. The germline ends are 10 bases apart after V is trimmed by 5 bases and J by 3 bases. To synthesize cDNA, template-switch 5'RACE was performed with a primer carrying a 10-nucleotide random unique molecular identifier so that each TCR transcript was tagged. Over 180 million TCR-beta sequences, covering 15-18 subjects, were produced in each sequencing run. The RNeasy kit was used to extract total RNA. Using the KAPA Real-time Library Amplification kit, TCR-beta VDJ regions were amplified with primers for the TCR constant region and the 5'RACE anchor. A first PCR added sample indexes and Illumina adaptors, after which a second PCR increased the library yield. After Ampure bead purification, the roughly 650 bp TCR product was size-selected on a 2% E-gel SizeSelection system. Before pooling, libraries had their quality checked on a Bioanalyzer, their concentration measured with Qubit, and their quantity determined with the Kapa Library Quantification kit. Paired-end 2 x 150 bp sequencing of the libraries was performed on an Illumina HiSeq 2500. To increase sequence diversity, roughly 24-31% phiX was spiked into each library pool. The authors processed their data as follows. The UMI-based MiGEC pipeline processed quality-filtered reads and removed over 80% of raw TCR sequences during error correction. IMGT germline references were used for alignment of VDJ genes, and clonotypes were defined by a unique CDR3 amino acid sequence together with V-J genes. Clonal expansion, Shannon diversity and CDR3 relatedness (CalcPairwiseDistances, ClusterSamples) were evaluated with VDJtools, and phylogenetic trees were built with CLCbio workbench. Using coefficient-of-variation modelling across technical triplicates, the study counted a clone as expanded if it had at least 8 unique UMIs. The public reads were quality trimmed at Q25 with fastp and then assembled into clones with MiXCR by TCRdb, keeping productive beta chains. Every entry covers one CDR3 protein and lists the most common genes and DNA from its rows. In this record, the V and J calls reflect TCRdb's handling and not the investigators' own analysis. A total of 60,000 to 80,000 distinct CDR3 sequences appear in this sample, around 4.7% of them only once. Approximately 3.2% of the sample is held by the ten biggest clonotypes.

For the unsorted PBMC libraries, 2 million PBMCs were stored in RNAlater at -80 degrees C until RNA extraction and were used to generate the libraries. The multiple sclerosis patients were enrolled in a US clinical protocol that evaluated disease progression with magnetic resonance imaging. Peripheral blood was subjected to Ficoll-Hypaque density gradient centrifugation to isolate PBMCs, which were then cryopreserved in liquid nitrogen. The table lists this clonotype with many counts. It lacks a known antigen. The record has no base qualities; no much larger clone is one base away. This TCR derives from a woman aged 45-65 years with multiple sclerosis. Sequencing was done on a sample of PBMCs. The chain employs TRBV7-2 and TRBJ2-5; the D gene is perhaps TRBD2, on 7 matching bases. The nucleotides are TGTGCCAGCAGCAGAGGGGGGGAAGAGACCCAGTACTTC. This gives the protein CASSRGGEETQYF.